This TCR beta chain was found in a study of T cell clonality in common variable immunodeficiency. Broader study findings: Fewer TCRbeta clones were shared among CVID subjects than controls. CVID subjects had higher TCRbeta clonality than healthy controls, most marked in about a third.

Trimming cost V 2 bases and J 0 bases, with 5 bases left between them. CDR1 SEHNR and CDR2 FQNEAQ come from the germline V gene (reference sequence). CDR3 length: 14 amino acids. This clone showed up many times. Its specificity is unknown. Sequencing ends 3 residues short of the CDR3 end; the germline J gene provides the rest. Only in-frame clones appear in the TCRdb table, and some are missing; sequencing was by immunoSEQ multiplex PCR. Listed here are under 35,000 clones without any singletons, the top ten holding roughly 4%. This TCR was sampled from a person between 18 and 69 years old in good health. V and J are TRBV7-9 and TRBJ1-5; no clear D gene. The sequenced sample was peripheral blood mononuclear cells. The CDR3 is CASSLSSSNQPQHF. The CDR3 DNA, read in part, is TGTGCCAGCAGCTTAAGTAGTAGCAATCAGCCC.